This entry is about one T cell receptor (beta chain). These data belong to a study of shared clonotypes between healthy human individuals. The V gene's germline CDR1 is ENHRY and CDR2 SYGVKD. The CDR3 sequence is 14 residues long. Positive CCR7 selection of CD45RO-negative cells yielded the naive CD8 cells, and terminally differentiated effector memory CD45RA+ cells were excluded. Data came from immunoSEQ multiplex PCR; TCRdb stores just in-frame clones and leaves some out. Counted here are roughly 2,000,000 clones, about 94% occurring once; the ten biggest clones make up under 1.5%. The source of this sequence is a man between 18 and 29 years old in good health. The chain links TRBV10-3 to TRBJ2-5; D is undetermined. The DNA end is more similar to TRBJ2-7, so the J call may be wrong. The sequenced sample consisted of naive CD8+ T cells sorted from blood. The CDR3: CAISESYGSYEQYF. Here the CDR3 DNA reads TGTGCCATCAGTGAGTCCTACGGCTCCTACGAGCAGTACTTC.